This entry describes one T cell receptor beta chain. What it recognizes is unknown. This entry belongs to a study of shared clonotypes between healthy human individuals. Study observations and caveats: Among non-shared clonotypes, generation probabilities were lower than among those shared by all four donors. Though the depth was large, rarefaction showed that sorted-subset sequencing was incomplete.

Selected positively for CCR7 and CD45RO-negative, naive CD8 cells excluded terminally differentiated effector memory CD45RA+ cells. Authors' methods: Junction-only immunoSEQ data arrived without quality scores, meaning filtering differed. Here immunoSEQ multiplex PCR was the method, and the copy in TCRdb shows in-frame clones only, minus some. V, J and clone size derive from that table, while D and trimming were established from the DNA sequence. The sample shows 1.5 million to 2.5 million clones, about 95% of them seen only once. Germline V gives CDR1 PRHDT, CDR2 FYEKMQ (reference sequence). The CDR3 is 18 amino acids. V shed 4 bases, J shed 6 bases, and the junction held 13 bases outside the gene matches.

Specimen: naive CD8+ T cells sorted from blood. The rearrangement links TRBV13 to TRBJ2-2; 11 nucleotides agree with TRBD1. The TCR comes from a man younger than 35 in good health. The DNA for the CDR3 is TGTGCCAGCAGCTCCAGAATGGGGGGACAGGGGGATGCCGGGGAGCTGTTTTTT. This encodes CASSSRMGGQGDAGELFF.